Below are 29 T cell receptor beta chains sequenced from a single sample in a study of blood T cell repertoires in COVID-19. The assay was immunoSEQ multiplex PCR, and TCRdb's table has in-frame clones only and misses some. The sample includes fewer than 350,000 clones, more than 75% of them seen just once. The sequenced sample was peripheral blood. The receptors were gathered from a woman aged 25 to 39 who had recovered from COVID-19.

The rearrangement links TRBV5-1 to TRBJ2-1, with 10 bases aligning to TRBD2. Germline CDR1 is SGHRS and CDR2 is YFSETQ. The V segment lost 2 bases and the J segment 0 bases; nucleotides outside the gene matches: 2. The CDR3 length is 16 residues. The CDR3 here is CASSFRLAGSYNEQFF. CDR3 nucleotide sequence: TGCGCCAGCAGCTTCCGACTAGCGGGCTCCTACAATGAGCAGTTCTTC.

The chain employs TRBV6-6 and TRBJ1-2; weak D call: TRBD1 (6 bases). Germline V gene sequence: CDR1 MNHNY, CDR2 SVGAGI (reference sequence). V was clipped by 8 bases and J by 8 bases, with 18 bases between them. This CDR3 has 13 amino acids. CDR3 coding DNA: TGTGCCAGCGGGCCCGACAGGAGTATGGGCTACACCTTC. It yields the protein CASGPDRSMGYTF.

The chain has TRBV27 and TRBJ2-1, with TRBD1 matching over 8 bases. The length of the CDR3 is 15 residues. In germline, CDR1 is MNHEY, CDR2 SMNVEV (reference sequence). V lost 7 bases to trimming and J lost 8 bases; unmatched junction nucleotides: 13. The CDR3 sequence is CASNLGQGAGYEQFF. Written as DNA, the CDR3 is TGTGCCAGCAACCTTGGCCAGGGGGCTGGGTATGAGCAGTTCTTC.

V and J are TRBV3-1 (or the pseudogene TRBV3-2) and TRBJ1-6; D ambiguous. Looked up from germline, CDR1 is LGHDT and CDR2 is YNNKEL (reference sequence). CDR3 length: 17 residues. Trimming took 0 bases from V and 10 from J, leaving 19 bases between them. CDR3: CASSQDWRRGGESPLHF. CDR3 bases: TGTGCCAGCAGCCAAGATTGGAGGCGGGGAGGTGAATCACCCCTCCACTTT.

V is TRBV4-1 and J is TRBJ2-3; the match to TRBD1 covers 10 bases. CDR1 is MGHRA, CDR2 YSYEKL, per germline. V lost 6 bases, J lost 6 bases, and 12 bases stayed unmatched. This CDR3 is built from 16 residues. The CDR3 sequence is CASSQVGQGVPDTQYF. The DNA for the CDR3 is TGCGCCAGCAGTCAGGTTGGACAGGGGGTGCCCGATACGCAGTATTTT.

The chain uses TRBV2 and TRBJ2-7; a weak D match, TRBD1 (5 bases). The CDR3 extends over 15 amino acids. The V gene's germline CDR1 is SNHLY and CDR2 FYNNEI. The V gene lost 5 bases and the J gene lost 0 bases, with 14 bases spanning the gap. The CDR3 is CASSWVGHSSYEQYF. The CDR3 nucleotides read TGTGCCAGCAGTTGGGTCGGACATAGCTCCTACGAGCAGTACTTC.

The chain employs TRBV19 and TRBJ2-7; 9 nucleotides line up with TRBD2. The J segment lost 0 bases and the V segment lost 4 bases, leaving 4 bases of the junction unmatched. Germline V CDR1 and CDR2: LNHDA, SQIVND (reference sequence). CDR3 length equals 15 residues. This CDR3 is CASSTTSGNSYEQYF. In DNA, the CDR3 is TGTGCCAGTAGTACGACTAGCGGAAACTCCTACGAGCAGTACTTC. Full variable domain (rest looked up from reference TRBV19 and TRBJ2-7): DGGITQSPKYLFRKEGQNVTLSCEQNLNHDAMYWYRQDPGQGLRLIYYSQIVNDFQKGDIAEGYSVSREKKESFPLTVTSAQKNPTAFYLCASSTTSGNSYEQYFGPGTRLTVT.

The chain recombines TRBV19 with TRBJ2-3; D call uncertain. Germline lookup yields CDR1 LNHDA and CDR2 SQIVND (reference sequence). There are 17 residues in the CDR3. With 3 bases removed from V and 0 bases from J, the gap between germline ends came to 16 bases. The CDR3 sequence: CASSILGQAPSTDTQYF. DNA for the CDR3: TGTGCCAGTAGTATCCTTGGGCAGGCGCCTAGCACAGATACGCAGTATTTT.

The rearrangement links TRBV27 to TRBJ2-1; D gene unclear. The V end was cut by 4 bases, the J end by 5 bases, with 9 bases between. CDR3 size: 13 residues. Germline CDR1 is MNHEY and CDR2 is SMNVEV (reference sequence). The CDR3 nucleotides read TGTGCCAGCAGTTGGAATAGCCACAATGAGCAGTTCTTC. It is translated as CASSWNSHNEQFF.

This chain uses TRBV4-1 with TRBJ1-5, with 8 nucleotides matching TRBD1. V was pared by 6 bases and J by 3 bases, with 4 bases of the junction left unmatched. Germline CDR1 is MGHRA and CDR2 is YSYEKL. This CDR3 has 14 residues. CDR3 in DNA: TGCGCCAGCAGGAAGACAGGGGACAATCAGCCCCAGCATTTT. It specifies CASRKTGDNQPQHF.

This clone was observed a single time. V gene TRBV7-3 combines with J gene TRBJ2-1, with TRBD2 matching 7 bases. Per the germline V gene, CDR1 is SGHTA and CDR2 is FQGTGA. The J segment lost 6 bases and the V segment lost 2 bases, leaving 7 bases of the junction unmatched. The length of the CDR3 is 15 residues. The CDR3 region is CASSLGAGPTNEQFF. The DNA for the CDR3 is TGTGCCAGCAGCTTAGGAGCGGGACCAACCAATGAGCAGTTCTTC.

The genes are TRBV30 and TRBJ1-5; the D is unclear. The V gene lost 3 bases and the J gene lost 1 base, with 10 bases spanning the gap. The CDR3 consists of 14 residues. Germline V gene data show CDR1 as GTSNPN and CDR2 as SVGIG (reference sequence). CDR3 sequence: CAWRADKSNQPQHF. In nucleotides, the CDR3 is TGTGCCTGGAGGGCCGACAAGAGCAATCAGCCCCAGCATTTT.

The CDR3 region is CASSPGGLYEQYF. CDR3 coding DNA: TGTGCCAGCTCACCAGGGGGCCTTTACGAGCAGTACTTC. The chain joins TRBV12-3 or TRBV12-4 to TRBJ2-7; 8 bases align to TRBD1. V was clipped by 8 bases and J by 4 bases; unmatched bases: 7. CDR3 length equals 13 residues.

CDR3 in amino acids: CASSLARGSDTQYF. The CDR3, as DNA: TGTGCCAGCAGCTTAGCGCGGGGATCAGATACGCAGTATTTT. The chain links TRBV7-2 to TRBJ2-3; TRBD2 might be the D (6 bases). V was shortened by 0 bases and J by 4 bases, with 8 bases between the two germline ends. The CDR3 is 14 residues long. Germline V lookup: CDR1 SGHTA, CDR2 FQGNSA. The variable domain in full, with the rest retrieved from reference TRBV7-2 and TRBJ2-3, is GAGVSQSPSNKVTEKGKDVELRCDPISGHTALYWYRQSLGQGLEFLIYFQGNSAPDKSGLPSDRFSAERTGGSVSTLTIQRTQQEDSAVYLCASSLARGSDTQYFGPGTRLTVL.

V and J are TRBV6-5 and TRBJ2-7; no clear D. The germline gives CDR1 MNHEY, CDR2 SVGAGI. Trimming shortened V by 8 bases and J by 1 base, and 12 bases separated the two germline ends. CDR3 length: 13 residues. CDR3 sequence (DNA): TGTGCCAGCGGGCGAACTCCATCCTACGAGCAGTACTTC. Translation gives CASGRTPSYEQYF.

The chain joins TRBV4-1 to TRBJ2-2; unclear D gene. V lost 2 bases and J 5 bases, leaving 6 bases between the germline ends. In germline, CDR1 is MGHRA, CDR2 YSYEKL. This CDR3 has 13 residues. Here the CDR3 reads CASSQPFTGELFF. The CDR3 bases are TGCGCCAGCAGCCAACCGTTTACCGGGGAGCTGTTTTTT.

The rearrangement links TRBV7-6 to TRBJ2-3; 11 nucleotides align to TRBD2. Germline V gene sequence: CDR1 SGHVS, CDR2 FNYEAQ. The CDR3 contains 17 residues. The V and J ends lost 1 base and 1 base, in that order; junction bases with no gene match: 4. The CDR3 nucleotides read TGTGCCAGCAGCTTAGGGCTAGCGGGAGGCGGCACAGATACGCAGTATTTT. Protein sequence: CASSLGLAGGGTDTQYF.

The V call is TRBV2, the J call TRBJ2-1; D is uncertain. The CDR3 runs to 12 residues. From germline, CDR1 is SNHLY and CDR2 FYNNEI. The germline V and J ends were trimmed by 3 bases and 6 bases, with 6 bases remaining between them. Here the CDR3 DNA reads TGTGCCAGCAGTGACCAGGTCAATGAGCAGTTCTTC. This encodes CASSDQVNEQFF.

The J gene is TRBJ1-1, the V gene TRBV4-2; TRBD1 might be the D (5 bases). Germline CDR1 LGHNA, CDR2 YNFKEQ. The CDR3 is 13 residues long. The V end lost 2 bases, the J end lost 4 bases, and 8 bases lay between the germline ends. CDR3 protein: CASSQPGGTEAFF. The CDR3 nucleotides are TGTGCCAGCAGCCAACCGGGGGGCACTGAAGCTTTCTTT.

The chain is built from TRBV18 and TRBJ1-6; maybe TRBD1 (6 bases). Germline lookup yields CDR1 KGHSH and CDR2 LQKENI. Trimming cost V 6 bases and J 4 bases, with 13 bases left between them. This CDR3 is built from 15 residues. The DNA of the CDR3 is TGTGCCAGCTCCCCCGGGACACAGTATAATTCACCCCTCCACTTT. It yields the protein CASSPGTQYNSPLHF.

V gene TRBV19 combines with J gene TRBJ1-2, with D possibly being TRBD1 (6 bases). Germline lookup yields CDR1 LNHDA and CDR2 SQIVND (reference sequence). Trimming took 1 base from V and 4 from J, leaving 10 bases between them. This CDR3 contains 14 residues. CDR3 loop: CASSIGRGPYGYTF. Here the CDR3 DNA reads TGTGCCAGTAGTATAGGGCGGGGGCCCTATGGCTACACCTTC.

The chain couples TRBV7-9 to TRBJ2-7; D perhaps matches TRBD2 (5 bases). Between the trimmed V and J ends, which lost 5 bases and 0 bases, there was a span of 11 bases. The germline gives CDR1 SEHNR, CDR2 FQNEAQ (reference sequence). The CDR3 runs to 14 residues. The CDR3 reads CASSPSEVSYEQYF. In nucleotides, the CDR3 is TGTGCCAGCAGCCCCTCGGAGGTCTCCTACGAGCAGTACTTC.

DNA of the CDR3: TGTGCTAGTGGGAGAGATGGGGGCAGGGAAAAACTGTTTTTT. This sequence encodes CASGRDGGREKLFF. The rearrangement uses TRBV12-5 and TRBJ1-4; D is perhaps TRBD1 (6 bases). The CDR3 is 14 amino acids. Germline V lookup: CDR1 LGHNT, CDR2 FRNRAP. V lost 6 bases, J lost 8 bases, and 16 bases lay in between.

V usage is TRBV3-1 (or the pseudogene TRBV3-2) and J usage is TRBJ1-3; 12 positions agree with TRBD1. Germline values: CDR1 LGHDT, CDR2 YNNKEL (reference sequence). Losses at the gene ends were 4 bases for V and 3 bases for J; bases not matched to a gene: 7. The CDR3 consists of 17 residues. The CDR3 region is CASSLRDRGQGGNTIYF. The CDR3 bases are TGTGCCAGCAGCCTCCGGGACAGGGGGCAGGGTGGAAACACCATATATTTT.

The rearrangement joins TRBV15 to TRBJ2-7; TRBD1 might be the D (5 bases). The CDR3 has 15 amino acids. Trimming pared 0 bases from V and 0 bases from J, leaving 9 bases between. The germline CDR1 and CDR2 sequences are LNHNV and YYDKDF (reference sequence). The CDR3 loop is CATSREDNPSYEQYF. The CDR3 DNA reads TGTGCCACCAGCAGAGAGGACAACCCCTCCTACGAGCAGTACTTC.

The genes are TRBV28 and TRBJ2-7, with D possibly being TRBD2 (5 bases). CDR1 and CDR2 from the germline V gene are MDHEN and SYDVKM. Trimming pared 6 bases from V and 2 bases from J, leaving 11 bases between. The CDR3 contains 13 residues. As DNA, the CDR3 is TGTGCCAGCAGCCGCGCGAGGGCCTACGAGCAGTACTTC. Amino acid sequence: CASSRARAYEQYF.

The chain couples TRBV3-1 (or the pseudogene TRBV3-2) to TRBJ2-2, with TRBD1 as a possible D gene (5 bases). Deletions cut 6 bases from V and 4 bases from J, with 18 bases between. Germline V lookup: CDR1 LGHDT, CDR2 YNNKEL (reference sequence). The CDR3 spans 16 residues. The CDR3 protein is CASSRQSPRTTGELFF. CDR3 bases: TGTGCCAGCAGTCGACAGAGCCCAAGGACCACCGGGGAGCTGTTTTTT.

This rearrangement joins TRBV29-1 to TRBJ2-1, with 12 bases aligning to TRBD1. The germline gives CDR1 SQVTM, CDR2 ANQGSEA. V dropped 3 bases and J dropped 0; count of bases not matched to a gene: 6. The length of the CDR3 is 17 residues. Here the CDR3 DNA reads TGCAGCGTTGAGCTAGGGACAGGGGGCACCTCCTACAATGAGCAGTTCTTC. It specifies CSVELGTGGTSYNEQFF.

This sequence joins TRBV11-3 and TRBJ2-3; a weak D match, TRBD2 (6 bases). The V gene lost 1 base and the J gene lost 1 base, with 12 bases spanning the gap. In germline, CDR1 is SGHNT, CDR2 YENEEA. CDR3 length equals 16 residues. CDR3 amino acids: CASSLGRGIGTDTQYF. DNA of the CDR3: TGTGCCAGCAGCTTAGGACGCGGGATTGGCACAGATACGCAGTATTTT. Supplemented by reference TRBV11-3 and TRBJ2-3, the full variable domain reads EAGVVQSPRYKIIEKKQPVAFWCNPISGHNTLYWYLQNLGQGPELLIRYENEEAVDDSQLPKDRFSAERLKGVDSTLKIQPAELGDSAVYLCASSLGRGIGTDTQYFGPGTRLTVL.